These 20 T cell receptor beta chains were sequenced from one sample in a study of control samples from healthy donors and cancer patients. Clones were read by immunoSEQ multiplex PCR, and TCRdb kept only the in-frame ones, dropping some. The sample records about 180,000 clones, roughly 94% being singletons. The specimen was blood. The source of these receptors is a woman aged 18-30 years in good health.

CDR3 sequence: CASSSAGRGAQHEQFF. DNA of the CDR3: TGTGCCAGCAGCTCCGCCGGGCGGGGGGCCCAGCATGAGCAGTTCTTC. The V call is TRBV7-9, the J call TRBJ2-1; 8 positions match TRBD2. The CDR3 covers 16 residues. The junction had 13 bases not matched to a gene; V was cut back by 4 bases and J by 8 bases. Per germline, CDR1 SEHNR and CDR2 FQNEAQ (reference sequence).

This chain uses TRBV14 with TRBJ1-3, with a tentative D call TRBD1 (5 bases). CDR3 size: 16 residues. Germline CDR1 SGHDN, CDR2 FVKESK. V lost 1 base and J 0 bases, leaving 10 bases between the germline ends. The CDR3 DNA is TGTGCCAGCAGCCAAGGACAGCCCCTCTCTGGAAACACCATATATTTT. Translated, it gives CASSQGQPLSGNTIYF.

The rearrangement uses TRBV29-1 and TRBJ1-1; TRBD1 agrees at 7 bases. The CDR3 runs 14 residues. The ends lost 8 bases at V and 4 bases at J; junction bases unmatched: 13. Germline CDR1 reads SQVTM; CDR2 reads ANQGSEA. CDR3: CSTATGDGSTEAFF. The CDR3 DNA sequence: TGCAGCACCGCAACAGGGGACGGGAGCACTGAAGCTTTCTTT.

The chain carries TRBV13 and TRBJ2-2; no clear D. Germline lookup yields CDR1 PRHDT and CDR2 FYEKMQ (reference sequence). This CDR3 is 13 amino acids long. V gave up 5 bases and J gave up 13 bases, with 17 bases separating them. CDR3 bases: TGTGCCAGCAGCCCGAATTCAGGAGTGGCGCTGTTTTTT. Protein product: CASSPNSGVALFF.

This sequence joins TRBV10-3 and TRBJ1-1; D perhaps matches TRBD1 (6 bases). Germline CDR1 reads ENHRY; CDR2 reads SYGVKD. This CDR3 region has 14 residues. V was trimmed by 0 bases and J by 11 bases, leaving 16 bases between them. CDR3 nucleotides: TGTGCCATCAGTGAGTCGACTGGGGGCCTGGAGGCTTTCTTT. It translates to CAISESTGGLEAFF.

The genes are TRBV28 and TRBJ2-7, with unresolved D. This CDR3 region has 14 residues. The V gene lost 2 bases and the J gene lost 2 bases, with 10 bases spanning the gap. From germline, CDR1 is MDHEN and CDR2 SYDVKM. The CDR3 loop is CASSLVLLTYEQYF. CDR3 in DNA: TGTGCCAGCAGTTTAGTACTATTAACCTACGAGCAGTACTTC.

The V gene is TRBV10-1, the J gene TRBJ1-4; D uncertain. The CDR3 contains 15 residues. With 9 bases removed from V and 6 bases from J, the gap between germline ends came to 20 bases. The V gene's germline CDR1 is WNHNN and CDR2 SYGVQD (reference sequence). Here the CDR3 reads CASPPGPPSDEKLFF. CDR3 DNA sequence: TGCGCCAGTCCCCCGGGCCCCCCTTCTGATGAAAAACTGTTTTTT.

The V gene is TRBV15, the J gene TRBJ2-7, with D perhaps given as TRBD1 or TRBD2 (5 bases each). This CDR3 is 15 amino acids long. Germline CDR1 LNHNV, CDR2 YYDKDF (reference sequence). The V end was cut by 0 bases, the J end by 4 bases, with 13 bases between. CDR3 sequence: CATSRDFHRTYEQYF. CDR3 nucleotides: TGTGCCACCAGCAGAGATTTTCACAGGACTTACGAGCAGTACTTC.

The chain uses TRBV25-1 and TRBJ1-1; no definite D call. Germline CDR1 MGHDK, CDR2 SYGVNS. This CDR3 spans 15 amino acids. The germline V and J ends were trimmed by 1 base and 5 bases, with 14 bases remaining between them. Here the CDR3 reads CASSEFGGVETEAFF. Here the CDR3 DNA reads TGTGCCAGCAGTGAATTTGGTGGAGTCGAGACTGAAGCTTTCTTT.

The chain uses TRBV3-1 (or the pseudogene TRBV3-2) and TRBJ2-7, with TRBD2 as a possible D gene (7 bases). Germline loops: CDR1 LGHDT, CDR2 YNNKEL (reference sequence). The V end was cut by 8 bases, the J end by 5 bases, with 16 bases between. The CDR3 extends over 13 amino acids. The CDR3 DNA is TGTGCCAGCGGGGGGGCCCTGATCCACGAGCAGTACTTC. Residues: CASGGALIHEQYF.

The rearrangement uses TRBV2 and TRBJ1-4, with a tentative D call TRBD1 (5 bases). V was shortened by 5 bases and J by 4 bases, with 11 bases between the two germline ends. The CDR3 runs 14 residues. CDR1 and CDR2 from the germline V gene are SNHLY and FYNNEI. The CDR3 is CASSKDRFNEKLFF. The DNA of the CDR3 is TGTGCCAGCAGTAAAGACAGATTTAATGAAAAACTGTTTTTT.

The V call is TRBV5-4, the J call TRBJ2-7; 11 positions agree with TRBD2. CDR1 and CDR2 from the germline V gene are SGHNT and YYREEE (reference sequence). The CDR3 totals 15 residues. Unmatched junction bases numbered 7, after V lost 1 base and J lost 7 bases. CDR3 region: CASSLTSGRRREQYF. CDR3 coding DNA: TGTGCCAGCAGCTTGACTAGCGGGAGACGTAGAGAGCAGTACTTC. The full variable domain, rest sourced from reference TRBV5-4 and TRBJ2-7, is ETGVTQSPTHLIKTRGQQVTLRCSSQSGHNTVSWYQQALGQGPQFIFQYYREEENGRGNFPPRFSGLQFPNYSSELNVNALELDDSALYLCASSLTSGRRREQYFGPGTRLTVT.

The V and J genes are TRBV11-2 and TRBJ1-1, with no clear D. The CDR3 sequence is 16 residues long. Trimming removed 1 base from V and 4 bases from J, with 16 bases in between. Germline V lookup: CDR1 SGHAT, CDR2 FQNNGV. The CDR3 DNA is TGTGCCAGCAGCTTAGGGTATAGCCTCCTGAGCACTGAAGCTTTCTTT. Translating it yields CASSLGYSLLSTEAFF. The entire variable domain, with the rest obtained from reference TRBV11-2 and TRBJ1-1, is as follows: EAGVAQSPRYKIIEKRQSVAFWCNPISGHATLYWYQQILGQGPKLLIQFQNNGVVDDSQLPKDRFSAERLKGVDSTLKIQPAKLEDSAVYLCASSLGYSLLSTEAFFGQGTRLTVV.

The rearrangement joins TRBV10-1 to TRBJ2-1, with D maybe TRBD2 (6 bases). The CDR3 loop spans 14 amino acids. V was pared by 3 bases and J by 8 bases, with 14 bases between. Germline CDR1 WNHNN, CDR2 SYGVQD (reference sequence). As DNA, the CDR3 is TGCGCCAGCAGTGACCTAGCGAATTCCGATGAGCAGTTCTTC. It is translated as CASSDLANSDEQFF.

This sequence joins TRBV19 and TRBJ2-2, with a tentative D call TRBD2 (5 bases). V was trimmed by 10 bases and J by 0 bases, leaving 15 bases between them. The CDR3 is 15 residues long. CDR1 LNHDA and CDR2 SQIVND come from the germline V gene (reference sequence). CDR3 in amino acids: CATTTLGANTGELFF. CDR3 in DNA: TGTGCCACTACCACCCTGGGAGCGAACACCGGGGAGCTGTTTTTT.

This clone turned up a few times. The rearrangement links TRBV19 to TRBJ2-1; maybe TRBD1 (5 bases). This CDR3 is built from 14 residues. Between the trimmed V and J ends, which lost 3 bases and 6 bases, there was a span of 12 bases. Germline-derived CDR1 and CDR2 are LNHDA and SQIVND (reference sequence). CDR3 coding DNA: TGTGCCAGTAGTATCCAGGGCCCTAGCAATGAGCAGTTCTTC. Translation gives CASSIQGPSNEQFF.

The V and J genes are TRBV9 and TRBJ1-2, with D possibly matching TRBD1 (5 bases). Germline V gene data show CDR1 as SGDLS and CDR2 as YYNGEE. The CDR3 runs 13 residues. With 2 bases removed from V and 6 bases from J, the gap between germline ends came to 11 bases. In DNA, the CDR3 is TGTGCCAGCAGCGTTAGGGGAGCGGATGGCTACACCTTC. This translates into CASSVRGADGYTF.

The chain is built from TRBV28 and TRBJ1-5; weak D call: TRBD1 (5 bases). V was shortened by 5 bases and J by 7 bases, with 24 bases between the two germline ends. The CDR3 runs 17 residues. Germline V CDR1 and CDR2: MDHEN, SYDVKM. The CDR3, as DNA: TGTGCCAGCAGTCCCCATTCCGTGGGACTCACCAGGCAGCCCCAGCATTTT. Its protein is CASSPHSVGLTRQPQHF.

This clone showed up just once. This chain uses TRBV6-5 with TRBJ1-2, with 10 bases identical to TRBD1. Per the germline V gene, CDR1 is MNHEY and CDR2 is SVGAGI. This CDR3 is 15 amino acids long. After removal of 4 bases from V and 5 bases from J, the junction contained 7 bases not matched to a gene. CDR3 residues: CASSSTGGGRYGYTF. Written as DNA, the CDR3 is TGTGCCAGCAGTTCGACAGGGGGCGGGCGGTATGGCTACACCTTC.

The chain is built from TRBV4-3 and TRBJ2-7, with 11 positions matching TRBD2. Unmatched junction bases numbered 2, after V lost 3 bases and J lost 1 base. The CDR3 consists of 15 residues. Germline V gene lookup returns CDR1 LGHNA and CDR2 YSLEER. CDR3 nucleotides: TGCGCCAGCAGCCAGCTAGCGGGGGGATCCTACGAGCAGTACTTC. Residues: CASSQLAGGSYEQYF.